What follows are 18 T cell receptor beta chains derived from one specimen sequenced in a study of cytomegalovirus exposure and HLA in healthy donors. Produced via immunoSEQ multiplex PCR; TCRdb's table is partial and in-frame only. The sample lists roughly 310,000 clones, approximately 85% occurring once. The sequenced material came from PBMCs. Receptors were obtained from a man younger than 40 in good health and CMV-seronegative.

This sequence joins TRBV5-1 and TRBJ2-2; no reliable D call. V dropped 2 bases and J dropped 5 bases, with 4 bases sitting between them. Germline V CDR1 and CDR2: SGHRS, YFSETQ. CDR3 size: 12 residues. The CDR3 DNA follows: TGCGCCAGCAGCTTACTAACCGGGGAGCTGTTTTTT. This codes for CASSLLTGELFF.

The chain recombines TRBV2 with TRBJ2-6, with no clear D. The V and J ends lost 8 bases and 5 bases respectively, with 13 bases between them. Looked up from germline, CDR1 is SNHLY and CDR2 is FYNNEI. The CDR3 spans 14 residues. The CDR3 DNA reads TGTGCCAGCCTCGTCCCTTCCTGGGCCAACGTCCTGACTTTC. It encodes CASLVPSWANVLTF.

This chain connects TRBV7-2 to TRBJ2-3; 7 bases agree with TRBD2. The J segment lost 2 bases and the V segment lost 4 bases, leaving 6 bases of the junction unmatched. The germline CDR1 and CDR2 sequences are SGHTA and FQGNSA. This CDR3 is built from 15 residues. As DNA, the CDR3 is TGTGCCAGCAGCTATCCGGGACTATACACAGATACGCAGTATTTT. It encodes CASSYPGLYTDTQYF. The full variable domain, its missing parts supplied by reference TRBV7-2 and TRBJ2-3, is GAGVSQSPSNKVTEKGKDVELRCDPISGHTALYWYRQSLGQGLEFLIYFQGNSAPDKSGLPSDRFSAERTGGSVSTLTIQRTQQEDSAVYLCASSYPGLYTDTQYFGPGTRLTVL.

The V gene is TRBV5-1, the J gene TRBJ1-2; D unresolved. Between the trimmed V and J ends, which lost 0 bases and 0 bases, there was a span of 6 bases. Germline CDR1 and CDR2: SGHRS and YFSETQ. The CDR3 is made up of 14 amino acids. CDR3 in amino acids: CASSLEQSNYGYTF. The CDR3 DNA reads TGCGCCAGCAGCTTGGAACAGTCTAACTATGGCTACACCTTC.

The rearrangement links TRBV2 to TRBJ1-3; D may be TRBD1 (6 bases). V lost 6 bases to trimming and J lost 8 bases, with 14 bases between them. The length of the CDR3 is 13 residues. The germline V gene encodes CDR1 SNHLY and CDR2 FYNNEI. The CDR3 spells CASRGEGEHTIYF. In DNA form, the CDR3 reads TGTGCCAGCAGGGGTGAGGGGGAACACACCATATATTTT.

The CDR3 region has the DNA TGTGCCAGTAGTAGCCGGGACTTCTTCGAGACCCAGTACTTC. This encodes CASSSRDFFETQYF. The chain uses TRBV19 and TRBJ2-5, with D perhaps TRBD2 (6 bases). CDR1 LNHDA and CDR2 SQIVND come from the germline V gene (reference sequence). This CDR3 has 14 amino acids. With 4 bases removed from V and 5 bases from J, the gap between germline ends came to 14 bases.

This clone was seen only once. The V call is TRBV11-2, the J call TRBJ2-5, with unresolved D. Between the trimmed V and J ends, which lost 1 base and 2 bases, there was a span of 8 bases. The CDR3 spans 14 residues. The germline gives CDR1 SGHAT, CDR2 FQNNGV. The CDR3 is CASSLVVGQETQYF. The CDR3 nucleotides are TGTGCCAGCAGCTTAGTGGTCGGTCAAGAGACCCAGTACTTC.

The rearrangement joins TRBV9 to TRBJ1-2; D may be TRBD1 (5 bases). V lost 2 bases and J 0 bases, leaving 11 bases between the germline ends. Germline-derived CDR1 and CDR2 are SGDLS and YYNGEE. The CDR3 contains 15 residues. As DNA, the CDR3 is TGTGCCAGCAGCGTGAGCGCGGGGGCTAACTATGGCTACACCTTC. It translates to CASSVSAGANYGYTF.

The chain couples TRBV5-1 to TRBJ2-7, with 10 bases aligning to TRBD1. Germline V gives CDR1 SGHRS, CDR2 YFSETQ. The CDR3 has 12 amino acids. The V and J ends lost 4 bases and 6 bases, in that order; junction bases with no gene match: 1. Here the CDR3 DNA reads TGCGCCAGCAGCCGGACAGGGGGCGAGCAGTACTTC. Its translation is CASSRTGGEQYF. The variable domain in full, completed from reference TRBV5-1 and TRBJ2-7, reads KAGVTQTPRYLIKTRGQQVTLSCSPISGHRSVSWYQQTPGQGLQFLFEYFSETQRNKGNFPGRFSGRQFSNSRSEMNVSTLELGDSALYLCASSRTGGEQYFGPGTRLTVT.

The chain is built from TRBV15 and TRBJ2-2; D is unresolved. There are 18 residues in the CDR3. Looked up from germline, CDR1 is LNHNV and CDR2 is YYDKDF (reference sequence). V was clipped by 0 bases and J by 2 bases, with 16 bases between them. The CDR3 is CATSRDLVFGVNTGELFF. The CDR3 DNA is TGTGCCACCAGCAGAGATCTCGTTTTCGGAGTAAACACCGGGGAGCTGTTTTTT. The variable domain in full, completed from reference TRBV15 and TRBJ2-2, reads DAMVIQNPRYQVTQFGKPVTLSCSQTLNHNVMYWYQQKSSQAPKLLFHYYDKDFNNEADTPDNFQSRRPNTSFCFLDIRSPGLGDTAMYLCATSRDLVFGVNTGELFFGEGSRLTVL.

The genes are TRBV27 and TRBJ2-3; D gene ambiguous. CDR1 and CDR2 from the germline V gene are MNHEY and SMNVEV (reference sequence). The CDR3 totals 11 residues. Trimming took off 4 bases at V and 5 bases at J, with 4 bases between the two ends. The CDR3 region has the DNA TGTGCCAGCAGTTATAAAGATACGCAGTATTTT. It is translated as CASSYKDTQYF.

The chain is built from TRBV20-1 and TRBJ1-2; D call uncertain. The germline V gene has CDR1 DFQATT and CDR2 SNEGSKA (reference sequence). Between the trimmed V and J ends, which lost 6 bases and 2 bases, there was a span of 7 bases. The CDR3 consists of 11 residues. The CDR3 sequence: CSAPVNYGYTF. As DNA, the CDR3 is TGCAGTGCCCCGGTAAACTATGGCTACACCTTC.

The V and J genes are TRBV7-9 and TRBJ2-6; a weak D match, TRBD2 (6 bases). The CDR3 sequence is 16 residues long. V lost 5 bases, J lost 0 bases, and 11 bases lay in between. The germline gives CDR1 SEHNR, CDR2 FQNEAQ (reference sequence). CDR3 loop: CASSRGGASGANVLTF. The CDR3 coding sequence is TGTGCCAGCAGCAGGGGCGGGGCCTCTGGGGCCAACGTCCTGACTTTC.

The chain employs TRBV5-1 and TRBJ2-7, with 9 positions matching TRBD1. Germline V gives CDR1 SGHRS, CDR2 YFSETQ. There are 15 residues in the CDR3. V was clipped by 2 bases and J by 5 bases; unmatched bases: 8. The DNA for the CDR3 is TGCGCCAGCAGCTTCTCCGGGACAGGGCTTCACGAGCAGTACTTC. As protein: CASSFSGTGLHEQYF.

The chain carries TRBV11-3 and TRBJ2-1; 10 nucleotides line up with TRBD1. Germline trimming cut 5 bases from V and 3 bases from J; bases unmatched to any gene: 7. The CDR3 is made up of 16 amino acids. Germline values: CDR1 SGHNT, CDR2 YENEEA. The CDR3 DNA reads TGTGCCAGCAGCCCCGCGGGGACAGGGGTCTACAATGAGCAGTTCTTC. Its translation: CASSPAGTGVYNEQFF.

V and J are TRBV19 and TRBJ2-7; D gene unclear. Deletions cut 3 bases from V and 4 bases from J, with 19 bases between. CDR3 length: 16 amino acids. Looked up from germline, CDR1 is LNHDA and CDR2 is SQIVND (reference sequence). The CDR3, as DNA: TGTGCCAGTAGTATCCAACTACAAGAACCCCCGTACGAGCAGTACTTC. Amino acids: CASSIQLQEPPYEQYF.

V gene TRBV5-1 combines with J gene TRBJ2-7, with 9 bases identical to TRBD1. The trim removed 5 bases at V and 1 base at J, leaving 10 bases unmatched. This CDR3 has 16 amino acids. Germline loops: CDR1 SGHRS, CDR2 YFSETQ. CDR3 sequence reads: CASRLTPGQGSYEQYF. The CDR3 nucleotides read TGCGCCAGCAGGTTAACTCCGGGACAGGGATCCTACGAGCAGTACTTC.

This clone has only one observation. Other nucleotide sequences from this sample produce the same CDR3. J is TRBJ2-1 and V is TRBV15; 10 positions agree with TRBD2. V gave up 1 base and J gave up 1 base; unmatched junction bases: 1. This CDR3 is built from 16 residues. Germline V gives CDR1 LNHNV, CDR2 YYDKDF (reference sequence). This CDR3 is CATSRGSGRSYNEQFF. CDR3 nucleotide sequence: TGTGCCACCAGCAGAGGTAGCGGGAGGTCCTACAATGAGCAGTTCTTC. The whole variable domain, remainder taken from reference TRBV15 and TRBJ2-1, is DAMVIQNPRYQVTQFGKPVTLSCSQTLNHNVMYWYQQKSSQAPKLLFHYYDKDFNNEADTPDNFQSRRPNTSFCFLDIRSPGLGDTAMYLCATSRGSGRSYNEQFFGPGTRLTVL.